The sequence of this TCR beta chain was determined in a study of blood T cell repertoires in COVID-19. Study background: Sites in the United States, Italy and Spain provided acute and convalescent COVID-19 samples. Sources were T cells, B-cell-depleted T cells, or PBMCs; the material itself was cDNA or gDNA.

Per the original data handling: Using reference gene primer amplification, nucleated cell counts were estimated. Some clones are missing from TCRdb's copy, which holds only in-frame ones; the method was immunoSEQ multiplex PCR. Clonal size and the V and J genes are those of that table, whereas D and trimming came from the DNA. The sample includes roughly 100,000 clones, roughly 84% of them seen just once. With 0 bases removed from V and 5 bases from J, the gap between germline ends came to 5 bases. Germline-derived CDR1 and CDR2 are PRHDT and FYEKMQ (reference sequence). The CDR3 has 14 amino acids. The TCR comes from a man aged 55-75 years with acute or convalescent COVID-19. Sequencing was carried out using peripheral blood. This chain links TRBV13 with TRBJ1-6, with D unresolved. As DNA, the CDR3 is TGTGCCAGCAGCTTAGGTGGGCATAATTCACCCCTCCACTTT. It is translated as CASSLGGHNSPLHF.